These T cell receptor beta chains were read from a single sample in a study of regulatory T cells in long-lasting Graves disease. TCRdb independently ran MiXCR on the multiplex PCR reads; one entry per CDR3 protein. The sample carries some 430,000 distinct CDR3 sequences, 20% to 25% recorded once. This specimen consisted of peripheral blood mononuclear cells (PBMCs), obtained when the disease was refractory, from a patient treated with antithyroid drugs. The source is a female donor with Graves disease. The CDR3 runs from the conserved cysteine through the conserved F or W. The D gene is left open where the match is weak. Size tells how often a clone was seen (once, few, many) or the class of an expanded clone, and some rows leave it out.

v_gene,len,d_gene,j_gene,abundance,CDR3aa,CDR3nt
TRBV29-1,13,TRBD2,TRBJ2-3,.,CSGGLAGTDTQYF,TGCAGCGGAGGACTAGCTGGCACAGATACGCAGTATTTT
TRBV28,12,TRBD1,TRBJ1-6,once,CATRTGVAPLHF,TGTGCCACTAGGACAGGGGTTGCACCCCTCCACTTT
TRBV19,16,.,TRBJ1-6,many,CASSISANEDNSPLHF,TGTGCCAGTAGTATTTCGGCAAACGAGGATAATTCACCCCTCCACTTT
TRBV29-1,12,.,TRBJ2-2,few,CSVLLASGELFF,TGCAGCGTTCTGCTAGCCTCCGGGGAGCTGTTTTTT
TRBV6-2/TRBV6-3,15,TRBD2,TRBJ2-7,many,CASSYSRGSDDEQYF,TGTGCCAGCAGTTACTCACGCGGGAGCGATGACGAGCAGTACTTC
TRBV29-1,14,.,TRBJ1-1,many,CSVEVPGRVTEAFF,TGCAGCGTTGAAGTTCCAGGGAGGGTCACTGAAGCTTTCTTT
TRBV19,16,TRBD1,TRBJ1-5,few,CASSSTAGGRAQPQHF,TGTGCCAGTAGTAGTACGGCAGGGGGTAGGGCTCAGCCCCAGCATTTT
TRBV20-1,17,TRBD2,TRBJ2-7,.,CSADESSGGAQAYEQYF,TGCAGCGCGGATGAATCTAGCGGGGGGGCCCAGGCCTACGAGCAGTACTTC
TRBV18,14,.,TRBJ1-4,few,CASSPGKGNEKLFF,TGTGCCAGCTCGCCAGGGAAGGGAAATGAAAAACTGTTTTTT
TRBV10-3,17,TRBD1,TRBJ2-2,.,CAISRTGGPLNTGELFF,TGTGCCATCAGCCGCACAGGGGGCCCTTTAAACACCGGGGAGCTGTTTTTT
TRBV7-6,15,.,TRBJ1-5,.,CASSLGAGEGQPQHF,TGTGCCAGCAGCTTAGGGGCCGGGGAAGGACAGCCCCAGCATTTT
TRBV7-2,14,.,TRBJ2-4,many,CASSLATESDYQYF,TGTGCCAGCAGCTTAGCCACAGAGTCGGACTATCAGTACTTC
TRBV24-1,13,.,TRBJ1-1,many,CATSEGTHTEAFF,TGTGCCACCAGTGAAGGAACACACACTGAAGCTTTCTTT
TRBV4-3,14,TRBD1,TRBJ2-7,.,CASSQETGNYEQYF,TGCGCCAGCAGCCAAGAGACAGGGAACTACGAGCAGTACTTC
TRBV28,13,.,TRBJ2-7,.,CATTRDSPYEQYF,TGTGCCACCACTCGGGACTCTCCTTACGAGCAGTACTTC
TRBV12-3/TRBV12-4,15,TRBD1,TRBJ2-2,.,CASTGGGTNTGELFF,TGTGCCTCGACAGGGGGAGGGACGAACACCGGGGAGCTGTTTTTT
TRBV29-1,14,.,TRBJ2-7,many,CSVASALLSGEQYF,TGCAGCGTTGCCTCAGCTCTCCTCTCTGGTGAGCAGTACTTC
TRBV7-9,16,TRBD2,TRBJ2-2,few,CASSPLAGVNTGELFF,TGTGCCAGCAGCCCCCTAGCGGGGGTGAACACCGGGGAGCTGTTTTTT
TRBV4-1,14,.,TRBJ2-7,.,CTSSQTERVGEQYF,TGCACCAGCAGCCAGACGGAACGAGTGGGCGAGCAGTACTTC
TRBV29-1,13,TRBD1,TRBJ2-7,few,CSVGGQGAYEQYF,TGCAGCGTGGGGGGACAGGGGGCTTACGAGCAGTACTTC
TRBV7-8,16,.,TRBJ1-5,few,CASSPFLSNSNQPQHF,TGTGCCAGCAGCCCCTTCCTGAGTAACAGTAATCAGCCCCAGCATTTT
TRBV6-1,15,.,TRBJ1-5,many,CASGRTLNSNQPQHF,TGTGCCAGCGGCCGCACTCTGAATAGCAATCAGCCCCAGCATTTT
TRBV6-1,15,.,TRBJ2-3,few,CASGNAVENTDTQYF,TGTGCCAGCGGTAACGCGGTCGAGAACACAGATACGCAGTATTTT
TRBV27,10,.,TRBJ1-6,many,CASSWWTLHF,TGTGCCAGCAGTTGGTGGACCCTCCACTTT
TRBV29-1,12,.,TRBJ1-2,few,CSVVYGGYGYTF,TGCAGCGTTGTTTACGGGGGATATGGCTACACCTTC
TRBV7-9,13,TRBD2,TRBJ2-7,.,CASSGLVRYEQYF,TGTGCCAGCTCCGGACTAGTCCGATACGAGCAGTACTTC
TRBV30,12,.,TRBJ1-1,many,CAWSAPNTEAFF,TGTGCCTGGAGTGCGCCGAACACTGAAGCTTTCTTT
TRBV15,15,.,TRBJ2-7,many,CATSRDGGGAYEQYF,TGTGCCACCAGCAGAGATGGGGGGGGGGCTTACGAGCAGTACTTC
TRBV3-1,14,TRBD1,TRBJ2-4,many,CASSDRAAKNIQYF,TGTGCCAGCTCGGACAGGGCCGCCAAAAACATTCAGTACTTC
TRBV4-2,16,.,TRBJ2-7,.,CASSAGGWDGPYEQYF,TGTGCCAGCAGCGCGGGTGGGTGGGACGGACCCTACGAGCAGTACTTC
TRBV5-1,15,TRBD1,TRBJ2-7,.,CASSPSRGYSYEQYF,TGCGCCAGCAGTCCTAGCAGGGGGTACTCCTACGAGCAGTACTTC
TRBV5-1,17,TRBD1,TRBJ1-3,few,CASSVTRTGPSGNTIYF,TGCGCCAGCAGCGTAACGAGGACAGGGCCCTCTGGAAACACCATATATTTT
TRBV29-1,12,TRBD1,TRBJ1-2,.,CSADRGLYGYTF,TGCAGCGCTGACAGGGGGCTGTATGGCTACACCTTC
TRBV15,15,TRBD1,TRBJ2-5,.,CATSSRDRVQETQYF,TGTGCCACCAGCAGTAGAGACAGGGTCCAAGAGACCCAGTACTTC
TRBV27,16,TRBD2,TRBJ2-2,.,CASSSSGGVDTGELFF,TGTGCCAGCAGCTCTAGCGGGGGGGTGGACACCGGGGAGCTGTTTTTT
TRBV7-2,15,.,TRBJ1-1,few,CASSLKGGDGTEAFF,TGTGCCAGCAGCTTAAAAGGAGGGGATGGGACTGAAGCTTTCTTT
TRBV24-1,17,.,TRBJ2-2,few,CATSESDSAANTGELFF,TGTGCCACCAGTGAATCGGACAGCGCCGCGAACACCGGGGAGCTGTTTTTT
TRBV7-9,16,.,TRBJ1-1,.,CASSLRWPGGAPEAFF,TGTGCCAGCAGCTTAAGGTGGCCCGGGGGGGCCCCTGAAGCTTTCTTT
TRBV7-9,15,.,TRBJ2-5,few,CASSPSFEGAETQYF,TGTGCCAGCAGCCCCTCTTTTGAAGGGGCGGAGACCCAGTACTTC
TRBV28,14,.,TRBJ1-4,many,CASSGTGRGEKLFF,TGTGCCAGCAGTGGAACAGGTCGGGGTGAAAAACTGTTTTTT
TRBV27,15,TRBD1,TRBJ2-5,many,CASSPRTGGWETQYF,TGTGCCAGCAGCCCCCGGACAGGGGGCTGGGAGACCCAGTACTTC
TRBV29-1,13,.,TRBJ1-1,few,CSVEERENTEAFF,TGCAGCGTTGAAGAGAGAGAGAACACTGAAGCTTTCTTT
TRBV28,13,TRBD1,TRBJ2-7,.,CASRGQGTHEQYF,TGTGCCAGCCGAGGACAGGGAACCCACGAGCAGTACTTC
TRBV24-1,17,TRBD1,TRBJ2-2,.,CATSDFIGQGMAGELFF,TGTGCCACCAGTGACTTCATTGGACAGGGTATGGCCGGGGAGCTGTTTTTT
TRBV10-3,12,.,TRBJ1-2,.,CAISYNDVGYTF,TGTGCCATCAGTTACAACGATGTTGGCTACACCTTC
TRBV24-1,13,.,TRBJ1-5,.,CATSDTGYQPQHF,TGTGCCACCAGTGATACAGGGTATCAGCCCCAGCATTTT
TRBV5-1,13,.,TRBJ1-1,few,CASSLAPDTEAFF,TGCGCCAGCAGCTTGGCCCCCGACACTGAAGCTTTCTTT
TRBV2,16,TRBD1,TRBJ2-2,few,CASTTRGTGNTGELFF,TGTGCCAGCACCACGAGGGGGACAGGGAACACCGGGGAGCTGTTTTTT
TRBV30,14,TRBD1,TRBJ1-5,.,CAWSRGGGDQPQHF,TGTGCCTGGAGCAGAGGGGGCGGCGATCAGCCCCAGCATTTT
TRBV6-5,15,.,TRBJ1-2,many,CASSYWDTVNYGYTF,TGTGCCAGCAGTTACTGGGACACGGTTAACTATGGCTACACCTTC
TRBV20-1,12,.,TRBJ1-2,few,CSARALIYGYTF,TGCAGTGCCCGGGCCCTTATCTATGGCTACACCTTC
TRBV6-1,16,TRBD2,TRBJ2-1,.,CASRIAGRPNYNEQFF,TGTGCCAGCCGGATAGCGGGGCGCCCTAACTACAATGAGCAGTTCTTC
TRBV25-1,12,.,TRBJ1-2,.,CASMVEIGGYTF,TGTGCCAGCATGGTCGAAATCGGTGGCTACACCTTC
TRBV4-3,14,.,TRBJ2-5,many,CASSRETGQETQYF,TGCGCCAGCAGCCGTGAGACAGGTCAAGAGACCCAGTACTTC
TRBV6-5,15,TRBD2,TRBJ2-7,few,CASSYRGGLSYEQYF,TGTGCCAGCAGTTACCGCGGGGGGCTGTCCTACGAGCAGTACTTC
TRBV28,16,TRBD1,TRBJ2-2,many,CASTSPDRGPTGELFF,TGTGCCAGCACCTCCCCCGACAGGGGGCCCACCGGGGAGCTGTTTTTT
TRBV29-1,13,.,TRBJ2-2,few,CSVEGRYTGELFF,TGCAGCGTTGAAGGCCGGTACACCGGGGAGCTGTTTTTT
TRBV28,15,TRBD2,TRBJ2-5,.,CASSPTSAFGETQYF,TGTGCCAGCAGTCCGACTAGCGCATTTGGGGAGACCCAGTACTTC